The following is a T cell receptor (beta chain) sequence with its context. The antigen is not known. This entry comes from a study of Ad26.COV2.S vaccination and SARS-CoV-2 variants. Study-wide background: Participants got Ad26.COV2.S intramuscularly, once or twice 56 days apart. Study results and limitations: Possibly, TCR breadth and depth analyses underestimated total T cell responses.

Indicated treatment: roughly 20 received Ad26.COV2.S at low or high dose, single or two shots; roughly five received placebo; per-sample allocation not given. Each sample was drawn 63 days after the first injection (of vaccine or placebo). This vaccine is an Ad26 vector that expresses the Wuhan-strain SARS-CoV-2 spike. Here immunoSEQ multiplex PCR was the method, and the copy in TCRdb shows in-frame clones only, minus some. Here the sample spans about 220,000 clones, 88% being singletons. CDR1 is MDHEN and CDR2 is SYDVKM in the germline V gene. Trimming removed 7 bases at V and 3 bases at J, with 13 bases between. CDR3 length equals 14 residues.

The sample consisted of peripheral blood, taken in a trial of Ad26.COV2.S vaccine versus placebo. The clonotype originates from a person aged 18 to 59 who received the Ad26.COV2.S COVID-19 vaccine or a placebo. The chain employs TRBV28 and TRBJ1-5, with D possibly being TRBD1 (5 bases). CDR3 DNA: TGTGCCAGCAAGCCAGGGAGCTTCAATCAGCCCCAGCATTTT. This sequence encodes CASKPGSFNQPQHF.